The source of this TCR beta chain is a study of blood T cell repertoires in COVID-19. Study-wide background: Sites in the United States, Italy and Spain provided acute and convalescent COVID-19 samples. The analysed material was cDNA or gDNA that came from T cells, B-cell-depleted T cells, or PBMCs.

CDR3 length equals 15 residues. Between the trimmed V and J ends, which lost 2 bases and 1 base, there was a span of 6 bases. From germline, CDR1 is MNHEY and CDR2 SVGEGT. Authors' processing steps: Reference gene primers were amplified, and this amplification served to estimate nucleated cell counts. Assay: immunoSEQ multiplex PCR; the TCRdb copy retains only in-frame clones and omits some. V and J calls and clone size are given by that table; D and trimming were obtained from the DNA. The data contain 40,000 to 50,000 clones, about 89% of them singletons. The chain uses TRBV6-2 or TRBV6-3 and TRBJ2-6; D is possibly TRBD2 (6 bases). The specimen sequenced was peripheral blood. The sequence derives from a human donor in a cohort sampled during active COVID-19. The CDR3 DNA reads TGTGCCAGCAGTTACGGGGGGTCTGGGGCCAACGTCCTGACTTTC. It specifies CASSYGGSGANVLTF.